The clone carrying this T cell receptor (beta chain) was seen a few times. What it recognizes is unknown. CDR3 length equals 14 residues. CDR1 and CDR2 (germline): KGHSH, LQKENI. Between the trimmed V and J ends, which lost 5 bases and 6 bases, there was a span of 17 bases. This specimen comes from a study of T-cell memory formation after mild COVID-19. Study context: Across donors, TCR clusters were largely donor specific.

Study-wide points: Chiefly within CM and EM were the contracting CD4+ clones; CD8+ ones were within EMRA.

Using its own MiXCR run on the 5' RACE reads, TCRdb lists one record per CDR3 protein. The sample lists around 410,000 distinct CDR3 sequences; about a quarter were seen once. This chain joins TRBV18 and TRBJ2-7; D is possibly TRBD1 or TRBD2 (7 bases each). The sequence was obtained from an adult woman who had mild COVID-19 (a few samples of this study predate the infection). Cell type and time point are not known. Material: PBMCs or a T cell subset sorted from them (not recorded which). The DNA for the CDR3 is TGTGCCAGCTCAATGGGACAGCCGGGGGGCGAGCAGTACTTC. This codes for CASSMGQPGGEQYF.